What follows are 30 T cell receptor beta chains derived from one specimen sequenced in a study of T-cell memory formation after mild COVID-19. In TCRdb, the 5' RACE reads were re-called with MiXCR into one record per CDR3 protein. The sample holds some 200,000 distinct CDR3 sequences, over 20% seen once. Material: PBMCs or a T cell subset sorted from them (not recorded which). The receptors originated from an adult woman who had mild COVID-19 (a few samples of this study predate the infection). Cell type and time point are not known.

This rearrangement joins TRBV5-1 to TRBJ1-2, with D possibly being TRBD1 (6 bases). V lost 0 bases and J 6 bases, leaving 15 bases between the germline ends. Germline CDR1 is SGHRS and CDR2 is YFSETQ. This CDR3 is 15 amino acids long. This CDR3 is CASSLADAGGDGYTF. The CDR3 DNA reads as TGCGCCAGCAGCTTGGCCGATGCGGGGGGCGATGGCTACACCTTC.

The genes are TRBV6-5 and TRBJ2-3; 9 nucleotides match TRBD2. V lost 6 bases, J lost 2 bases, and 9 bases stayed unmatched. Germline loops: CDR1 MNHEY, CDR2 SVGAGI. The CDR3 sequence is 16 residues long. In nucleotides, the CDR3 is TGTGCCAGCAGCCTCAGCGGGAGGTCCTACACAGATACGCAGTATTTT. This encodes CASSLSGRSYTDTQYF.

This clonotype was seen more than once but under ten times. The rearrangement joins TRBV7-2 to TRBJ1-3; maybe TRBD1 (5 bases). The ends were cut back, 8 bases at V and 1 base at J, with 15 bases in the middle. The CDR3 runs 15 residues. Germline assignment: CDR1 SGHTA and CDR2 FQGNSA. In DNA, the CDR3 is TGTGCCAGCCACTTCCCGGGGGGATCTGGAAACACCATATATTTT. Translating gives CASHFPGGSGNTIYF.

This clonotype has just one count. This rearrangement joins TRBV4-2 to TRBJ2-7; no clear D. Germline CDR1 reads LGHNA; CDR2 reads YNFKEQ. CDR3 length: 14 amino acids. V was clipped by 0 bases and J by 2 bases, with 8 bases between them. CDR3 DNA sequence: TGTGCCAGCAGCCAAGAGGTTAGAACCTACGAGCAGTACTTC. Its translation: CASSQEVRTYEQYF.

This clonotype has just a few counts. The V call is TRBV20-1, the J call TRBJ2-7; D gene unclear. This CDR3 comprises 15 residues. The V and J ends lost 4 bases and 0 bases respectively, with 16 bases between them. Per the germline V gene, CDR1 is DFQATT and CDR2 is SNEGSKA (reference sequence). The CDR3 is CSAIPWQESSYEQYF. The CDR3 DNA sequence: TGCAGTGCTATACCGTGGCAGGAGAGCTCCTACGAGCAGTACTTC.

The sample holds many counts of this clonotype. V is TRBV7-3 and J is TRBJ2-3; D remains ambiguous. The germline V gene encodes CDR1 SGHTA and CDR2 FQGTGA. The V gene lost 9 bases and the J gene lost 1 base, with 14 bases spanning the gap. The CDR3 has 14 amino acids. The CDR3 spells CASSGGTRTDTQYF. The CDR3 bases are TGTGCCAGTTCCGGCGGAACCCGCACAGATACGCAGTATTTT.

The CDR3 reads CASSATSGGYNEQFF. The CDR3 nucleotides are TGTGCCAGCAGTGCGACTAGCGGAGGGTACAATGAGCAGTTCTTC. The rearrangement links TRBV2 to TRBJ2-1; 9 bases are shared with TRBD2. The CDR3 runs to 15 residues. V gave up 4 bases and J gave up 4 bases; unmatched junction bases: 5. CDR1 is SNHLY and CDR2 is FYNNEI in the germline V gene.

This clonotype came up a few times. This rearrangement joins TRBV11-2 to TRBJ2-7; 10 nucleotides line up with TRBD2. This CDR3 is built from 14 residues. Trimming cost V 7 bases and J 5 bases; bases outside gene matches: 8. Germline V gives CDR1 SGHAT, CDR2 FQNNGV. The CDR3 here is CASNPSGRADEQYF. The CDR3 region has the DNA TGTGCCAGCAACCCAAGCGGGAGGGCCGACGAGCAGTACTTC.

The V gene is TRBV4-1, the J gene TRBJ2-1; D not certain. The CDR3 loop spans 15 amino acids. Germline values: CDR1 MGHRA, CDR2 YSYEKL. Deletions cut 2 bases from V and 12 bases from J, with 20 bases between. The CDR3 is CASSQIEVAHRAQFF. The CDR3 coding sequence is TGCGCCAGCAGCCAAATTGAGGTCGCGCATCGGGCGCAGTTCTTC.

This clonotype turned up a few times. The chain links TRBV20-1 to TRBJ2-3; perhaps TRBD1 as D (8 bases). Per germline, CDR1 DFQATT and CDR2 SNEGSKA (reference sequence). V lost 6 bases and J lost 2, with 18 bases in between. The CDR3 loop spans 15 amino acids. CDR3 in amino acids: CSAHRGGGHTDTQYF. Here the CDR3 DNA reads TGCAGTGCCCACAGGGGGGGGGGACACACAGATACGCAGTATTTT.

The V call is TRBV24-1, the J call TRBJ1-1, with D possibly TRBD1 on 5 matching bases. Per germline, CDR1 KGHDR and CDR2 SFDVKD. V was clipped by 5 bases and J by 2 bases, with 11 bases between them. This CDR3 contains 14 residues. The CDR3, as DNA: TGTGCCACCAGTGGGTCAGGGATTAACACTGAAGCTTTCTTT. Amino acid sequence: CATSGSGINTEAFF.

The chain is built from TRBV5-4 and TRBJ2-7; D is unresolved. This CDR3 comprises 12 residues. From germline, CDR1 is SGHNT and CDR2 YYREEE (reference sequence). Trimming stripped 4 bases from V and 2 bases from J, with 7 bases between. CDR3: CASSVQPYEQYF. The CDR3 DNA reads TGTGCCAGCAGCGTCCAGCCCTACGAGCAGTACTTC.

The table lists this clonotype with a few counts. The rearrangement joins TRBV6-4 to TRBJ1-1; 8 bases match TRBD1. This CDR3 is 15 amino acids long. Germline trimming cut 4 bases from V and 5 bases from J; bases unmatched to any gene: 9. CDR1 and CDR2 (germline): MRHNA, SNTAGT. The CDR3 sequence is CASSAGTGTQTEAFF. CDR3 DNA sequence: TGTGCCAGCAGTGCCGGGACAGGAACACAGACTGAAGCTTTCTTT.

This clonotype was counted only a few times. The rearrangement joins TRBV9 to TRBJ2-7; the match to TRBD2 covers 7 bases. The CDR3 runs to 15 residues. Per the germline V gene, CDR1 is SGDLS and CDR2 is YYNGEE. The V segment lost 5 bases and the J segment 1 base; nucleotides outside the gene matches: 9. DNA for the CDR3: TGTGCCAGCAGTCCCGCGGGGGTTGAGTCCTACGAGCAGTACTTC. Amino acids: CASSPAGVESYEQYF.

V gene TRBV11-1 combines with J gene TRBJ2-7, with unresolved D. CDR1 SGHAT and CDR2 FQDESV come from the germline V gene (reference sequence). The CDR3 length is 15 residues. Trimming removed 1 base at V and 0 bases at J, with 10 bases between. DNA for the CDR3: TGTGCCAGCAGCTTAGGGGCGTTCAGCTCCTACGAGCAGTACTTC. It is translated as CASSLGAFSSYEQYF.

The chain joins TRBV11-2 to TRBJ2-7; D uncertain. This CDR3 has 10 amino acids. V shed 3 bases and J shed 6 bases, with 3 bases lying between them. Germline V lookup: CDR1 SGHAT, CDR2 FQNNGV. This CDR3 reads CASSFLEQYF. Here the CDR3 DNA reads TGTGCCAGCAGCTTTCTCGAGCAGTACTTC.

The rearrangement links TRBV5-1 to TRBJ1-4; weak D call: TRBD1 (5 bases). Trimming stripped 0 bases from V and 3 bases from J, with 12 bases between. The V gene's germline CDR1 is SGHRS and CDR2 YFSETQ. The CDR3 runs 16 residues. For the CDR3, the DNA is TGCGCCAGCAGCTTGGTCGTTTGGGACCCTAATGAAAAACTGTTTTTT. Protein: CASSLVVWDPNEKLFF.

This sequence joins TRBV12-3 or TRBV12-4 and TRBJ1-2, with no clear D. Trimming left V 4 bases short and J 0 bases short, with 9 bases between. CDR3 length: 14 amino acids. CDR3 region: CASSSCAANYGYTF. The CDR3 nucleotides read TGTGCCAGCAGTTCGTGTGCGGCTAACTATGGCTACACCTTC.

The chain carries TRBV7-7 and TRBJ2-3; 10 bases are shared with TRBD2. Germline trimming cut 4 bases from V and 1 base from J; bases unmatched to any gene: 2. Germline V gene lookup returns CDR1 SSHAT and CDR2 FNYEAQ (reference sequence). The CDR3 sequence is 15 residues long. CDR3 nucleotide sequence: TGTGCCAGCAGCTCTACTAGCGGGGGCACAGATACGCAGTATTTT. Translated: CASSSTSGGTDTQYF.

The J gene is TRBJ2-5, the V gene TRBV27, with a possible D match to TRBD2 (5 bases). Germline V CDR1 and CDR2: MNHEY, SMNVEV (reference sequence). The CDR3 has 14 amino acids. Trimming left V 1 base short and J 2 bases short, with 8 bases between. The CDR3 sequence: CASSLWRGQETQYF. CDR3 nucleotides: TGTGCCAGCAGTTTATGGAGAGGGCAAGAGACCCAGTACTTC.

The chain joins TRBV29-1 to TRBJ2-7; D tentatively fits TRBD1 or TRBD2 (5 bases each). V was pared by 5 bases and J by 0 bases, with 11 bases between. This CDR3 region has 13 residues. Looked up from germline, CDR1 is SQVTM and CDR2 is ANQGSEA. The CDR3 protein is CSVSGTVSYEQYF. CDR3 DNA sequence: TGCAGCGTTTCCGGGACGGTCTCCTACGAGCAGTACTTC.

V gene TRBV7-9 combines with J gene TRBJ2-1; D remains unclear. CDR1 SEHNR and CDR2 FQNEAQ come from the germline V gene (reference sequence). Trimming cost V 5 bases and J 5 bases, with 10 bases left between them. CDR3 length: 13 amino acids. CDR3 nucleotide sequence: TGTGCCAGCAGCCCCCCTGGACACAATGAGCAGTTCTTC. Translation gives CASSPPGHNEQFF.

V and J are TRBV5-6 and TRBJ1-1; D remains ambiguous. CDR1 is SGHDT, CDR2 YYEEEE, per germline. The CDR3 extends over 11 amino acids. The V end was cut by 4 bases, the J end by 6 bases, with 7 bases between. In nucleotides, the CDR3 is TGTGCCAGCAGCCTGCTGTCTGAAGCTTTCTTT. This gives the protein CASSLLSEAFF.

J is TRBJ2-7 and V is TRBV2, with D perhaps given as TRBD1 or TRBD2 (5 bases each). Trimming removed 10 bases from V and 6 bases from J, with 22 bases in between. The CDR3 is 14 residues long. Germline CDR1 and CDR2: SNHLY and FYNNEI. CDR3 DNA: TGTGCCACCCCGCCCGGGACCGGTTTCAGCGAGCAGTACTTC. This codes for CATPPGTGFSEQYF.

This clonotype came up once. The V and J genes are TRBV27 and TRBJ2-1, with D perhaps assigned TRBD1 or TRBD2 (5 bases each). The CDR3 runs 12 residues. Trimming removed 1 base at V and 9 bases at J, with 7 bases between. Germline V CDR1 and CDR2: MNHEY, SMNVEV (reference sequence). The CDR3 DNA reads as TGTGCCAGCAGTTTATGGGGGAGTGAGCAGTTCTTC. This gives the protein CASSLWGSEQFF.

This clonotype was counted only a few times. This chain joins TRBV20-1 and TRBJ2-1; tentative D call: TRBD2 (6 bases). The CDR3 spans 15 residues. V dropped 2 bases and J dropped 0 bases, with 11 bases sitting between them. In germline, CDR1 is DFQATT, CDR2 SNEGSKA (reference sequence). This chain's CDR3 is CSARNLAASYNEQFF. CDR3 in DNA: TGCAGTGCTAGAAACTTAGCGGCCTCCTACAATGAGCAGTTCTTC.

This CDR3 reads CASSEPSFTSGTDTQYF. The CDR3 DNA reads as TGTGCCAGCAGTGAACCCTCCTTCACTAGCGGCACAGATACGCAGTATTTT. The V call is TRBV2, the J call TRBJ2-3; TRBD2 matches 7 bases. V was clipped by 2 bases and J by 1 base; unmatched bases: 9. This CDR3 contains 17 residues. Germline CDR1 and CDR2: SNHLY and FYNNEI.

The chain couples TRBV4-3 to TRBJ2-7; D remains unclear. The V gene lost 1 base and the J gene lost 3 bases, with 13 bases spanning the gap. The CDR3 is made up of 15 amino acids. Per the germline V gene, CDR1 is LGHNA and CDR2 is YSLEER. CDR3 sequence reads: CASSQGFGQVYEQYF. CDR3 nucleotide sequence: TGCGCCAGCAGCCAAGGATTCGGGCAGGTCTACGAGCAGTACTTC.

J is TRBJ1-2 and V is TRBV20-1; D remains ambiguous. Per the germline V gene, CDR1 is DFQATT and CDR2 is SNEGSKA (reference sequence). The CDR3 totals 15 residues. V was cut by 5 bases and J by 2 bases, with 18 bases left in between. CDR3 in amino acids: CSAFLNTEQNYGYTF. CDR3 sequence (DNA): TGCAGTGCTTTCCTGAACACCGAACAGAACTATGGCTACACCTTC.

This chain links TRBV4-3 with TRBJ2-2; TRBD1 matches at 7 bases. Germline loops: CDR1 LGHNA, CDR2 YSLEER. V trimming: 0 bases; J trimming: 6 bases; junction bases outside the gene matches: 4. This CDR3 is built from 15 residues. CDR3 amino acids: CASSQDEGAPGELFF. The CDR3, as DNA: TGCGCCAGCAGCCAAGACGAGGGGGCGCCCGGGGAGCTGTTTTTT.